Shown below are 28 T cell receptor beta chains from a single sample sequenced in a study of blood T cell repertoires in COVID-19. Profiling relied on immunoSEQ multiplex PCR, and the TCRdb table lists in-frame clones only, not all of them. The data hold some 160,000 clones, with approximately 80% observed a single time. Sample: PBMCs or T cells enriched from blood (not recorded which). Receptor source: a middle-aged woman who had recovered from COVID-19.

The chain carries TRBV21-1 and TRBJ1-4; the table names TRBD1, a call not compared with the DNA. TRBV21-1 is deemed a pseudogene. This CDR3 spans 15 amino acids. CDR3 loop: CASTLQGASNEKLFF. The CDR3 DNA is TGTGCCAGCACGTTGCAGGGGGCCTCTAATGAAAAACTGTTTTTT.

The V and J genes are TRBV2 and TRBJ2-3, with 10 positions matching TRBD1. CDR1 SNHLY and CDR2 FYNNEI come from the germline V gene. With 2 bases clipped from V and 5 bases from J, the junction kept 7 bases outside the gene matches. This CDR3 spans 16 amino acids. DNA of the CDR3: TGTGCCAGCAGTGAACGGGACAGGGGTTATGGAGATACGCAGTATTTT. This gives the protein CASSERDRGYGDTQYF.

The rearrangement uses TRBV10-3 and TRBJ1-3; the D gene is possibly TRBD1 (6 bases). CDR3 length: 13 amino acids. The V gene's germline CDR1 is ENHRY and CDR2 SYGVKD. Trimming stripped 8 bases from V and 0 bases from J, with 8 bases between. The CDR3 reads CAIRQDSGNTIYF. CDR3 coding DNA: TGTGCCATCCGACAGGACTCTGGAAACACCATATATTTT.

The chain uses TRBV7-2 and TRBJ1-5, with D maybe TRBD1 (5 bases). The V gene lost 4 bases and the J gene lost 1 base, with 8 bases spanning the gap. Germline CDR1 and CDR2: SGHTA and FQGNSA. The CDR3 is 14 amino acids. The CDR3 sequence is CASSYRTSNQPQHF. CDR3 nucleotide sequence: TGTGCCAGCAGCTACCGGACAAGCAATCAGCCCCAGCATTTT.

J is TRBJ2-6 and V is TRBV14; 7 nucleotides match TRBD1. Germline V gene sequence: CDR1 SGHDN, CDR2 FVKESK. This CDR3 contains 14 residues. In nucleotides, the CDR3 is TGTGTAGGGCACAGGGGCTCTGGGGCCAACGTCCTGACTTTC. The encoded protein is CVGHRGSGANVLTF.

The J gene is TRBJ1-1, the V gene TRBV27, with 7 bases aligning to TRBD1. With V trimmed by 5 bases and J by 1 base, 7 bases remained unmatched. The length of the CDR3 is 15 residues. Germline CDR1 reads MNHEY; CDR2 reads SMNVEV (reference sequence). The CDR3 nucleotides read TGTGCCAGCAGTCCCTACGGACAGGCGAACACTGAAGCTTTCTTT. Encoded protein: CASSPYGQANTEAFF.

This clone is a singleton in its sample. The chain combines TRBV27 with TRBJ1-1; the match to TRBD1 covers 8 bases. CDR1 MNHEY and CDR2 SMNVEV come from the germline V gene (reference sequence). The CDR3 consists of 14 residues. The junction had 3 bases not matched to a gene; V was cut back by 1 base and J by 5 bases. The CDR3 nucleotides read TGTGCCAGCAGTTTATGGAACAGGGGGACTGAAGCTTTCTTT. This encodes CASSLWNRGTEAFF.

The chain couples TRBV13 to TRBJ2-5; D is undetermined. V dropped 5 bases and J dropped 4 bases, with 14 bases sitting between them. This CDR3 has 14 residues. CDR1 and CDR2 from the germline V gene are PRHDT and FYEKMQ (reference sequence). The CDR3 is CASSRLPSRETQYF. CDR3 nucleotide sequence: TGTGCCAGCAGCCGGCTGCCTAGTCGAGAGACCCAGTACTTC.

The chain combines TRBV6-5 with TRBJ2-7; weak D call: TRBD1 (6 bases). The CDR3 has 14 amino acids. In germline, CDR1 is MNHEY, CDR2 SVGAGI. V was trimmed by 0 bases and J by 7 bases, leaving 13 bases between them. CDR3 sequence reads: CASSYSTGLAEQYF. CDR3 bases: TGTGCCAGCAGTTACTCGACAGGCCTCGCGGAGCAGTACTTC.

This chain links TRBV28 with TRBJ2-7; TRBD2 aligns across 8 bases. In germline, CDR1 is MDHEN, CDR2 SYDVKM. After removal of 7 bases from V and 3 bases from J, the junction contained 8 bases not matched to a gene. The CDR3 length is 14 residues. The CDR3, as DNA: TGTGCCAGCAAGCCTAGCGGGTCCCTCTACGAGCAGTACTTC. This encodes CASKPSGSLYEQYF.

CDR3 coding DNA: TGTGCCAGTAGTATTGGGGCGGTGCGGCCCAGCTCCTACAATGAGCAGTTCTTC. Translating gives CASSIGAVRPSSYNEQFF. The V and J genes are TRBV19 and TRBJ2-1; TRBD1 might be the D (5 bases). Germline loops: CDR1 LNHDA, CDR2 SQIVND (reference sequence). Trimming removed 3 bases from V and 0 bases from J, with 18 bases in between. The CDR3 covers 18 residues.

The chain links TRBV11-2 to TRBJ2-7; possibly TRBD1 for D (6 bases). Per germline, CDR1 SGHAT and CDR2 FQNNGV. V was cut by 1 base and J by 2 bases, with 12 bases left in between. This CDR3 comprises 15 residues. The CDR3 loop is CASSLVPTGAYEQYF. The CDR3 region has the DNA TGTGCCAGCAGCTTAGTGCCGACAGGAGCCTACGAGCAGTACTTC.

This sequence joins TRBV19 and TRBJ2-1; 15 bases match TRBD2. Germline V gene sequence: CDR1 LNHDA, CDR2 SQIVND (reference sequence). The CDR3 loop spans 15 amino acids. The V segment lost 7 bases and the J segment 9 bases; nucleotides outside the gene matches: 7. In nucleotides, the CDR3 is TGTGCCAGTACCCAGGGACTAGCGGGGGGCGGTGAGCAGTTCTTC. Its translation is CASTQGLAGGGEQFF.

V usage is TRBV6-5 and J usage is TRBJ2-7; 11 bases align to TRBD1. Trimming took 5 bases from V and 2 from J; bases not matched to a gene: 5. Per the germline V gene, CDR1 is MNHEY and CDR2 is SVGAGI. This CDR3 has 15 residues. The CDR3: CASSHPGQGAYEQYF. CDR3 coding DNA: TGTGCCAGCAGTCACCCGGGACAGGGGGCCTACGAGCAGTACTTC.

This clone was observed a handful of times. The V and J genes are TRBV2 and TRBJ1-4; no clear D gene. Germline CDR1 SNHLY, CDR2 FYNNEI. CDR3 length: 15 amino acids. The V end was cut by 2 bases, the J end by 7 bases, with 14 bases between. The chain's CDR3 is CASSENLGVAEKLFF. The CDR3 coding sequence is TGTGCCAGCAGTGAAAATCTCGGGGTGGCTGAAAAACTGTTTTTT.

The chain employs TRBV5-3 and TRBJ1-5, with TRBD1 identical over 8 bases. TRBV5-3 falls under the ORF class, with uncertain function. With 4 bases clipped from V and 6 bases from J, the junction kept 6 bases outside the gene matches. The CDR3 totals 14 residues. CDR3 amino acids: CARSRQGKSQPQHF. The DNA for the CDR3 is TGTGCCAGAAGCCGACAGGGGAAAAGTCAGCCCCAGCATTTT.

This chain joins TRBV2 and TRBJ2-5; TRBD2 matches at 11 bases. The CDR3 runs to 16 residues. J gave up 5 bases and V 6 bases, and 11 bases lay outside the gene matches. Germline assignment: CDR1 SNHLY and CDR2 FYNNEI. DNA of the CDR3: TGTGCCAGCAGGGGTTTTACTAGCGGGAGAGGCGAGACCCAGTACTTC. It encodes CASRGFTSGRGETQYF.

This clone is deemed medium-sized. Here the CDR3 reads CASIPGTGSYNEQFF. In DNA form, the CDR3 reads TGTGCCAGCATCCCGGGCACAGGCTCCTACAATGAGCAGTTCTTC. The chain links TRBV2 to TRBJ2-1; tentatively, D is TRBD1 (5 bases). CDR1 and CDR2 (germline): SNHLY, FYNNEI. The CDR3 is made up of 15 amino acids. The V end was cut by 7 bases, the J end by 0 bases, with 13 bases between.

This clone was seen a few times. The gene calls are TRBV7-9 and TRBJ1-3; possible D gene TRBD1, 6 bases. CDR3 length equals 17 residues. Germline values: CDR1 SEHNR, CDR2 FQNEAQ (reference sequence). With 5 bases removed from V and 0 bases from J, the gap between germline ends came to 17 bases. In nucleotides, the CDR3 is TGTGCCAGCAGCCCAAGGGGGAGGGCTGGCTCTGGAAACACCATATATTTT. It specifies CASSPRGRAGSGNTIYF.

The rearrangement uses TRBV27 and TRBJ2-1; maybe TRBD2 (6 bases). Trimming took 3 bases from V and 5 from J, leaving 14 bases between them. The CDR3 totals 15 residues. Germline CDR1 MNHEY, CDR2 SMNVEV (reference sequence). The CDR3 nucleotides are TGTGCCAGCAGTTTCGTGCGGGAAGCAGACAATGAGCAGTTCTTC. Translated, it gives CASSFVREADNEQFF.

The chain joins TRBV18 to TRBJ2-2; D may be TRBD2 (5 bases). Germline V gene lookup returns CDR1 KGHSH and CDR2 LQKENI. Trimming shortened V by 3 bases and J by 0 bases, and 14 bases separated the two germline ends. The CDR3 contains 17 residues. In DNA, the CDR3 is TGTGCCAGCTCACCCCGGGGTCGCGGCACGAACACCGGGGAGCTGTTTTTT. Protein: CASSPRGRGTNTGELFF.

This clone was detected only a few times. The rearrangement links TRBV6-1 to TRBJ2-1; 8 bases fit TRBD1. Germline lookup yields CDR1 MNHNS and CDR2 SASEGT. CDR3 length: 15 residues. Unmatched junction bases numbered 6, after V lost 2 bases and J lost 6 bases. CDR3 DNA: TGTGCCAGCAGTGAAACGGACAGGGCCCGCAATGAGCAGTTCTTC. Amino acid sequence: CASSETDRARNEQFF.

This chain joins TRBV28 and TRBJ1-1; tentative D call: TRBD1 (5 bases). Germline CDR1 is MDHEN and CDR2 is SYDVKM. Trimming pared 9 bases from V and 1 base from J, leaving 18 bases between. This CDR3 comprises 15 residues. The CDR3 bases are TGTGCCAGTAACAAACCCGCCACAGGGAACACTGAAGCTTTCTTT. Protein: CASNKPATGNTEAFF.

The rearrangement uses TRBV7-9 and TRBJ1-4, with D tentatively TRBD1 (5 bases). The germline V gene encodes CDR1 SEHNR and CDR2 FQNEAQ (reference sequence). V lost 6 bases and J lost 4, with 15 bases in between. The CDR3 sequence is 15 residues long. CDR3 nucleotides: TGTGCCAGCAGTCCTAAGGGGAGGAGTAATGAAAAACTGTTTTTT. This translates into CASSPKGRSNEKLFF.

The rearrangement uses TRBV7-9 and TRBJ2-1, with D maybe TRBD1 (6 bases). Germline CDR1 and CDR2: SEHNR and FQNEAQ (reference sequence). The V and J ends lost 6 bases and 4 bases respectively, with 16 bases between them. This CDR3 region has 15 residues. The CDR3 is CASSSNRDTYNEQFF. The CDR3, as DNA: TGTGCCAGCAGTTCTAACCGGGACACATACAATGAGCAGTTCTTC.

This clone came up once. CDR3 amino acids: CASSVASSYNEQFF. In DNA, the CDR3 is TGTGCCAGCAGCGTAGCCAGCTCCTACAATGAGCAGTTCTTC. This sequence joins TRBV9 and TRBJ2-1; D gene uncertain. The CDR3 runs 14 residues. V was clipped by 0 bases and J by 0 bases, with 4 bases between them. The germline CDR1 and CDR2 sequences are SGDLS and YYNGEE.

This chain joins TRBV3-1 (or the pseudogene TRBV3-2) and TRBJ2-7, with D tentatively TRBD2 (6 bases). With 1 base removed from V and 2 bases from J, the gap between germline ends came to 12 bases. This CDR3 has 15 amino acids. Per germline, CDR1 LGHDT and CDR2 YNNKEL (reference sequence). The CDR3 protein is CASSQVGGGPYEQYF. The CDR3, as DNA: TGTGCCAGCAGCCAAGTGGGGGGAGGTCCCTACGAGCAGTACTTC.

This clone has just one count. This sequence joins TRBV6-4 and TRBJ2-7; the D gene is possibly TRBD2 (5 bases). CDR1 and CDR2 from the germline V gene are MRHNA and SNTAGT. The CDR3 length is 13 residues. Trimming cost V 6 bases and J 2 bases, with 11 bases left between them. The CDR3 loop reads CASRGGGPYEQYF. CDR3 sequence (DNA): TGTGCCAGCAGAGGCGGAGGACCCTACGAGCAGTACTTC.